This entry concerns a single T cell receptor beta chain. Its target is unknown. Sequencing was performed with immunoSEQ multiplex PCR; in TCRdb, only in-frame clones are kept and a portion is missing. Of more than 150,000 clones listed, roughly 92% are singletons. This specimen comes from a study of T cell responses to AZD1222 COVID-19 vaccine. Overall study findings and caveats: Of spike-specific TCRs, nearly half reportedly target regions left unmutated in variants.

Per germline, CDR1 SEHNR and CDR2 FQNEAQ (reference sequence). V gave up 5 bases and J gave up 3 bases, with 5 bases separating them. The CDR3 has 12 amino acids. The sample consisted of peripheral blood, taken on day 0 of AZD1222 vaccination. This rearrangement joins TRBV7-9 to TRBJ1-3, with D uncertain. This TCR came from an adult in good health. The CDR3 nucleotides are TGTGCCAGCAGCCCCAGTGGAAACACCATATATTTT. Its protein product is CASSPSGNTIYF.